Listed below are T cell receptor beta chains from one sample, sequenced in a study of T cells in localized non-small cell lung cancer. TCRdb keeps only in-frame clones here, not all; method: immunoSEQ multiplex PCR. The table records 35,000 to 50,000 clones, around 79% of them present only once. Sequenced here: PBMCs, sampled before any cancer treatment. These receptors were collected from a woman aged 40 to 75 with stage II squamous cell lung carcinoma. Both conserved end residues are part of each CDR3. D genes are given only for firm matches. Clone size is shown for a subset of rows, as once, few, many or a class of expanded clone.

NA	TRBJ1-3	TRBV5-1	NA	13	TGCGCCAGCGCGATGGGGCCGGGAAACACCATATATTTT	CASAMGPGNTIYF
NA	TRBJ1-4	TRBV19	NA	13	TGTGCCAGTAGTATTGGGGAAAGCGAAAAACTGTTTTTT	CASSIGESEKLFF
TRBD2	TRBJ2-4	TRBV19	NA	13	TGTGCCAGTAGTATGGTAGCGGGGACCCTTCAGTACTTC	CASSMVAGTLQYF
NA	TRBJ2-3	TRBV7-9	NA	15	TGTGCCAGCAGCGATGGCGGGATCCGAGGAGATACGCAGTATTTT	CASSDGGIRGDTQYF
NA	TRBJ2-7	TRBV27	many	13	TGTGCCAGCAGTTGGTCGGGGGACGACGAGCAGTACTTC	CASSWSGDDEQYF
TRBD1	TRBJ1-1	TRBV5-1	NA	15	TGCGCCAGCAGCTTAACTCGGGACAGGGACACTGAAGCTTTCTTT	CASSLTRDRDTEAFF
TRBD2	TRBJ2-5	TRBV5-5	NA	18	TGTGCCAGCAGCGTTGGGGGCCCACTAGCGGGAGTTTTAGAGACCCAGTACTTC	CASSVGGPLAGVLETQYF
NA	TRBJ1-1	TRBV19	NA	14	TGTGCCAGTAGTATACCCCCAGAGAACACTGAAGCTTTCTTT	CASSIPPENTEAFF
NA	TRBJ2-3	TRBV5-8	NA	15	TGTGCCAGCAGCTTGGACGTGGGGAGCACAGATACGCAGTATTTT	CASSLDVGSTDTQYF
NA	TRBJ1-1	TRBV6-5	NA	14	TGTGCCAGCAGTTACTCTTTATCGAACACTGAAGCTTTCTTT	CASSYSLSNTEAFF
TRBD2	TRBJ2-1	TRBV11-3	NA	15	TGTGCCAGCAGCGCGGGACTAGCGGAAAACAATGAGCAGTTCTTC	CASSAGLAENNEQFF
NA	TRBJ2-3	TRBV7-8	NA	13	TGTGCCAGCAGCTTAGCTGTGGGGAATACGCAGTATTTT	CASSLAVGNTQYF
NA	TRBJ2-7	TRBV11-2	NA	18	TGTGCCAGCAGCTACTCCCTTTCAACTCCGGGGGCGGGCTACGAGCAGTACTTC	CASSYSLSTPGAGYEQYF
TRBD2	TRBJ2-1	TRBV7-2	once	18	TGTGCCAGCAGCTTCCCCGGGTCGCGGGGGGGCTTCTACAATGAGCAGTTCTTC	CASSFPGSRGGFYNEQFF